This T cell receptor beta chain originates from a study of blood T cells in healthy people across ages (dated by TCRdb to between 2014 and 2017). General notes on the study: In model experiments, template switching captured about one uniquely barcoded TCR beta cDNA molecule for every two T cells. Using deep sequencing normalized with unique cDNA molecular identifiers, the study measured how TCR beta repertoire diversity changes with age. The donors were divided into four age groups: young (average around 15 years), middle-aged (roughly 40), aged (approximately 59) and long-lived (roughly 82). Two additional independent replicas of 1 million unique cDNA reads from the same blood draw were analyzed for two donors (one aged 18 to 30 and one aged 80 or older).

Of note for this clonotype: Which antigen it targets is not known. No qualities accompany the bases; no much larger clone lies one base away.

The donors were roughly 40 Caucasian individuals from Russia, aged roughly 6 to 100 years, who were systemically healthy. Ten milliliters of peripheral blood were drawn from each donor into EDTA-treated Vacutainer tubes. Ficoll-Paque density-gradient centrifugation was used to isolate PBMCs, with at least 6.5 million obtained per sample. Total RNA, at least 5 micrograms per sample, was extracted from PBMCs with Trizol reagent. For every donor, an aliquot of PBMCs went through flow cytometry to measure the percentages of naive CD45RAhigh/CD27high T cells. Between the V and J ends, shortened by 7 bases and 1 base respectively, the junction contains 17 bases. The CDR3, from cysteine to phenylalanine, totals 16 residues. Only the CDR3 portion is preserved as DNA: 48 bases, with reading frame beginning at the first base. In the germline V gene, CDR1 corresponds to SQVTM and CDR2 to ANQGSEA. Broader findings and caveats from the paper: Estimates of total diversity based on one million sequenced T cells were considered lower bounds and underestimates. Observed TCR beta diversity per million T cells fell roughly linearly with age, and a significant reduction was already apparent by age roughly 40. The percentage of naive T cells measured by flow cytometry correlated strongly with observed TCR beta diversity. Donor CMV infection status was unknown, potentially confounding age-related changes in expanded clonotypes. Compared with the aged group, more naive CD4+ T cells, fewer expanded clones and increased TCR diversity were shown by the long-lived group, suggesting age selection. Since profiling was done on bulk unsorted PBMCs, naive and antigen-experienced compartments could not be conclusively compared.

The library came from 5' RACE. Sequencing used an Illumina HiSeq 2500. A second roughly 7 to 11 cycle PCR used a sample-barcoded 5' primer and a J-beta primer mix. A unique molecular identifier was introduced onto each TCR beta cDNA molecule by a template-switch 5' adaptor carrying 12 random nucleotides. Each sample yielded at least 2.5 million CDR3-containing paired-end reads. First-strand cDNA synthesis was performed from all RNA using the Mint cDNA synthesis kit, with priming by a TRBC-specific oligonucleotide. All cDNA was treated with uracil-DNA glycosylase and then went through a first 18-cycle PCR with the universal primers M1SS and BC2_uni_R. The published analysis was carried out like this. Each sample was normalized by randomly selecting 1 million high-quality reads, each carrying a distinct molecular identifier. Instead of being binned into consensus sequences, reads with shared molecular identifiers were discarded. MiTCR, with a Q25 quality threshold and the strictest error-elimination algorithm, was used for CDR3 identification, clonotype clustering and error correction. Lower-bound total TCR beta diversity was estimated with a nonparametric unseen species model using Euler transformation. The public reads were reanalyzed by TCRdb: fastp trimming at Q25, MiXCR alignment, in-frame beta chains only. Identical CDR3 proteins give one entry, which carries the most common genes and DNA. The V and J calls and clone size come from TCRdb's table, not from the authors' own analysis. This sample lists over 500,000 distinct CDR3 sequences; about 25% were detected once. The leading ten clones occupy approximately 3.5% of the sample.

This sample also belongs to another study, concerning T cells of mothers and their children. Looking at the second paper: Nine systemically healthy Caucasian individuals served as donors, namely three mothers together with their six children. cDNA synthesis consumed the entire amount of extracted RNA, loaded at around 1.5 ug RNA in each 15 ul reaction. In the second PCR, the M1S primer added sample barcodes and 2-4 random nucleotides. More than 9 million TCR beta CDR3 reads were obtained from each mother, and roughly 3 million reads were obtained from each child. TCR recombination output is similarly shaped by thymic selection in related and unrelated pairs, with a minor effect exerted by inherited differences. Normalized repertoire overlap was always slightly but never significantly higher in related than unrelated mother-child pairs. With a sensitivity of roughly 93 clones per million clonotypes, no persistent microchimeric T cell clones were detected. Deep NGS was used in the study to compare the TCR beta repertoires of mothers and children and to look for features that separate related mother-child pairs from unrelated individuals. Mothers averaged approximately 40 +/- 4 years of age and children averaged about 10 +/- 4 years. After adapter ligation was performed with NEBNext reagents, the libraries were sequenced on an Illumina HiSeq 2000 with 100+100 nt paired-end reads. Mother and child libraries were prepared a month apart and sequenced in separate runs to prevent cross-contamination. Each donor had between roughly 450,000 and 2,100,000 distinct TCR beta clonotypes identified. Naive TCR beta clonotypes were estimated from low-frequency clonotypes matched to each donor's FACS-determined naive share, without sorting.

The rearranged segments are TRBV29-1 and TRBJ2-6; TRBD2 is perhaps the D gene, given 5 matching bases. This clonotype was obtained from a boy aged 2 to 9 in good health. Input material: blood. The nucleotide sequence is TGCAGCGCCTTAGGGAGCGTGTGGTCTGGGGCCAACGTCCTGACTTTC. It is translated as CSALGSVWSGANVLTF.